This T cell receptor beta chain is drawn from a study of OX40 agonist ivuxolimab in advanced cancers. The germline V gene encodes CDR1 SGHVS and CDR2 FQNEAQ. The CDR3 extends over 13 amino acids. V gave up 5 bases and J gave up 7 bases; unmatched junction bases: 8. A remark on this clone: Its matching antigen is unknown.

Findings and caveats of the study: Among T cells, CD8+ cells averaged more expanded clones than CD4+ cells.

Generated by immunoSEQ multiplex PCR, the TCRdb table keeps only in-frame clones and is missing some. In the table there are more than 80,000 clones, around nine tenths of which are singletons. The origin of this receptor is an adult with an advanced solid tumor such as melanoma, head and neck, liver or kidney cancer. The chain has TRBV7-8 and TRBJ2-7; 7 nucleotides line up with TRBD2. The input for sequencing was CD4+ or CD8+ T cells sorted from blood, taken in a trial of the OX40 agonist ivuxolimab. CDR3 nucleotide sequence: TGTGCCAGCAGCCTTAGACTAGCTATTGAGCAGTACTTC. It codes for CASSLRLAIEQYF.